One and the same sample provided the 8 T cell receptor beta chains below, sequenced in a study of blood T cells in healthy people across ages. PCR was performed a second time for about 7 to 11 cycles using a sample-barcoded 5' primer and a J-beta primer mix. One entry per CDR3 protein, called by TCRdb with MiXCR from the 5' RACE reads. The sample contains almost 800,000 distinct CDR3 sequences, roughly 50% of which appear only once. The specimen sequenced was blood. Source of these receptors: a man aged 25 to 40 in good health.

The table lists this clonotype with a count of one. V usage is TRBV3-1 and J usage is TRBJ1-1; TRBD1 aligns across 8 bases. There are 12 residues in the CDR3. Germline V gene lookup returns CDR1 LGHDT and CDR2 YNNKEL (reference sequence). Trimming took 2 bases from V and 8 from J; bases not matched to a gene: 1. The CDR3: CASSQPGGEAFF. In DNA form, the CDR3 reads TGTGCCAGCAGCCAACCAGGGGGCGAAGCTTTCTTT.

The V call is TRBV5-1, the J call TRBJ1-4; D perhaps matches TRBD1 (6 bases). CDR1 and CDR2 from the germline V gene are SGHRS and YFSETQ. The CDR3 has 15 amino acids. Trimming shortened V by 4 bases and J by 8 bases, and 18 bases separated the two germline ends. Here the CDR3 DNA reads TGCGCCAGCAGCAAAGGACAGCTAGGAGGAGAAAAACTGTTTTTT. As protein: CASSKGQLGGEKLFF. Looking up the rest from reference TRBV5-1 and TRBJ1-4 gives the full variable domain: KAGVTQTPRYLIKTRGQQVTLSCSPISGHRSVSWYQQTPGQGLQFLFEYFSETQRNKGNFPGRFSGRQFSNSRSEMNVSTLELGDSALYLCASSKGQLGGEKLFFGSGTQLSVL.

V usage is TRBV12-3 or TRBV12-4 and J usage is TRBJ2-5, with 10 bases fitting TRBD2. Trimming at V came to 3 bases and at J to 4 bases, leaving 20 bases not matched to a gene. This CDR3 has 20 amino acids. CDR3 sequence reads: CASSFSTSGTSGSTGETQYF. The CDR3 region has the DNA TGTGCCAGCAGTTTTTCAACTAGCGGGACATCTGGGTCCACAGGAGAGACCCAGTACTTC.

The gene calls are TRBV14 and TRBJ1-1; D remains unclear. This CDR3 comprises 13 residues. V was pared by 8 bases and J by 4 bases, with 14 bases between. CDR1 is SGHDN, CDR2 FVKESK, per germline. The CDR3 DNA sequence: TGTGCCAGCCGGACTCAAGGTGGCACTGAAGCTTTCTTT. This gives the protein CASRTQGGTEAFF.

The genes are TRBV5-6 and TRBJ2-1; D possibly corresponds to TRBD1 (6 bases). CDR1 SGHDT and CDR2 YYEEEE come from the germline V gene. The CDR3 spans 16 residues. The V and J ends lost 3 bases and 6 bases respectively, with 19 bases between them. CDR3 amino acids: CASSSPTRDISNEQFF. The DNA for the CDR3 is TGTGCCAGCAGCTCCCCAACCCGGGACATCAGCAATGAGCAGTTCTTC.

The chain recombines TRBV5-5 with TRBJ2-1; TRBD2 agrees at 9 bases. This CDR3 region has 14 residues. Trimming took 0 bases from V and 9 from J; bases not matched to a gene: 4. CDR1 SGHKS and CDR2 YYEKEE come from the germline V gene (reference sequence). The CDR3: CASSLGLADGEQFF. The CDR3 DNA is TGTGCCAGCAGCTTGGGACTAGCGGACGGTGAGCAGTTCTTC.

The chain uses TRBV27 and TRBJ2-7; D is perhaps TRBD1 or TRBD2 (5 bases each). This CDR3 region has 15 residues. Trimming removed 2 bases from V and 0 bases from J, with 11 bases in between. The germline CDR1 and CDR2 sequences are MNHEY and SMNVEV (reference sequence). The CDR3 DNA is TGTGCCAGCAGTTTAAGAGGGACCTCCTCCTACGAGCAGTACTTC. Translating it yields CASSLRGTSSYEQYF.

The V and J genes are TRBV19 and TRBJ1-2; the match to TRBD1 covers 9 bases. CDR3 length equals 16 residues. The germline gives CDR1 LNHDA, CDR2 SQIVND (reference sequence). Trimming took 3 bases from V and 4 from J; bases not matched to a gene: 9. The CDR3 protein is CASSITGQGATYGYTF. CDR3 DNA sequence: TGTGCCAGTAGTATCACGGGACAGGGAGCCACCTATGGCTACACCTTC.